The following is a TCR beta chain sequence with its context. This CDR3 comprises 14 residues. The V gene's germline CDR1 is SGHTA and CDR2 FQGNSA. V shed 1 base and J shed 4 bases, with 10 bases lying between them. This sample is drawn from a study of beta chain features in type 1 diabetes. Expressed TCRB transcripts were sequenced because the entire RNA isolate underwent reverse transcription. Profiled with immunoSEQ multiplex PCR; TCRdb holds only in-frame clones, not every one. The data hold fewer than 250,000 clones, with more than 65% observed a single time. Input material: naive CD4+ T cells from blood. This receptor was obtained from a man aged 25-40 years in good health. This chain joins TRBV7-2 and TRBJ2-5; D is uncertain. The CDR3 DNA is TGTGCCAGCAGCTTAGTTCCGGCCGGAGAGACCCAGTACTTC. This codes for CASSLVPAGETQYF.